Below are 18 T cell receptor beta chains sequenced from a single sample in a study of blood T cell repertoires in COVID-19. Only in-frame clones appear in the TCRdb table, and some are missing; sequencing was by immunoSEQ multiplex PCR. The table has around 140,000 clones, about 83% seen once; the top ten hold roughly 8%. Sequencing was performed on peripheral blood. All receptors come from a woman between 50 and 59 years old with active or convalescent COVID-19.

The chain joins TRBV23-1 to TRBJ1-5; TRBD1 agrees at 7 bases. TRBV23-1 belongs to the ORF category, with a function that is uncertain. Losses at the gene ends were 3 bases for V and 2 bases for J; bases not matched to a gene: 22. There are 21 residues in the CDR3. The CDR3 DNA reads as TGCGCCAGCAGTCATCCCGTTCCGGGGACAGATGGTTGTGATGGCAATCAGCCCCAGCATTTT. Translation: CASSHPVPGTDGCDGNQPQHF.

The chain couples TRBV7-2 to TRBJ2-3, with 13 bases aligning to TRBD2. The trim removed 5 bases at V and 0 bases at J, leaving 2 bases unmatched. CDR3 length: 16 amino acids. Germline CDR1 and CDR2: SGHTA and FQGNSA. CDR3 in DNA: TGTGCCAGCAGCCCGGGACTAGCGGGAAGCACAGATACGCAGTATTTT. Amino acid sequence: CASSPGLAGSTDTQYF.

V usage is TRBV27 and J usage is TRBJ2-7; 11 bases align to TRBD2. The germline V gene encodes CDR1 MNHEY and CDR2 SMNVEV (reference sequence). The CDR3 is made up of 15 amino acids. The junction had 3 bases not matched to a gene; V was cut back by 3 bases and J by 2 bases. CDR3 residues: CASSFGTSGTYEQYF. CDR3 sequence (DNA): TGTGCCAGCAGTTTCGGGACTAGCGGTACCTACGAGCAGTACTTC.

V gene TRBV18 combines with J gene TRBJ2-1; D perhaps matches TRBD2 (5 bases). V was cut by 0 bases and J by 4 bases, with 16 bases left in between. CDR1 is KGHSH and CDR2 is LQKENI in the germline V gene. This CDR3 spans 17 amino acids. The CDR3 loop reads CASSPPFGGSIYNEQFF. CDR3 nucleotides: TGTGCCAGCTCACCACCCTTCGGAGGCTCAATTTACAATGAGCAGTTCTTC.

This chain connects TRBV5-8 to TRBJ2-1; TRBD1 matches 8 bases. Looked up from germline, CDR1 is SGHTS and CDR2 is YDEGEE. This CDR3 region has 13 residues. The ends lost 6 bases at V and 9 bases at J; junction bases unmatched: 8. This CDR3 reads CASIRQGWVEQFF. The CDR3 DNA sequence: TGTGCCAGCATCCGACAGGGGTGGGTTGAGCAGTTCTTC.

This sequence joins TRBV7-8 and TRBJ2-3; D remains unclear. Per germline, CDR1 SGHVS and CDR2 FQNEAQ. The length of the CDR3 is 16 residues. V shed 3 bases and J shed 4 bases, with 17 bases lying between them. The CDR3 is CASSLIGFPAPDTQYF. CDR3 DNA sequence: TGTGCCAGCAGCTTGATCGGTTTTCCCGCCCCAGATACGCAGTATTTT. Drawing the rest from reference TRBV7-8 and TRBJ2-3, the complete variable domain is GAGVSQSPRYKVAKRGQDVALRCDPISGHVSLFWYQQALGQGPEFLTYFQNEAQLDKSGLPSDRFFAERPEGSVSTLKIQRTQQEDSAVYLCASSLIGFPAPDTQYFGPGTRLTVL.

J is TRBJ1-4 and V is TRBV11-3; D is undetermined. Germline CDR1 is SGHNT and CDR2 is YENEEA. Trimming left V 0 bases short and J 3 bases short, with 14 bases between. This CDR3 contains 17 residues. The CDR3 protein is CASSLDRPQTSNEKLFF. CDR3 nucleotides: TGTGCCAGCAGCTTAGATAGGCCCCAGACATCTAATGAAAAACTGTTTTTT. Variable domain in full (rest from reference TRBV11-3 and TRBJ1-4): EAGVVQSPRYKIIEKKQPVAFWCNPISGHNTLYWYLQNLGQGPELLIRYENEEAVDDSQLPKDRFSAERLKGVDSTLKIQPAELGDSAVYLCASSLDRPQTSNEKLFFGSGTQLSVL.

CDR3 in DNA: TGTGCCAGCAGCTTAACAGGGCCCAGCTACTATGGCTACACCTTC. This sequence encodes CASSLTGPSYYGYTF. The chain is built from TRBV7-9 and TRBJ1-2, with a weak D call TRBD1 (6 bases). V lost 2 bases and J lost 3, with 13 bases in between. In germline, CDR1 is SEHNR, CDR2 FQNEAQ (reference sequence). This CDR3 comprises 15 residues.

This rearrangement joins TRBV28 to TRBJ2-7; the D gene is possibly TRBD2 (6 bases). CDR1 MDHEN and CDR2 SYDVKM come from the germline V gene. The V end lost 4 bases, the J end lost 0 bases, and 28 bases lay between the germline ends. The CDR3 covers 20 residues. The DNA for the CDR3 is TGTGCCAGCAGTTCCGCCCTCCCGGACCCCCCCCAGCGGGCCTCCTACGAGCAGTACTTC. It codes for CASSSALPDPPQRASYEQYF.

The chain has TRBV9 and TRBJ2-2; 7 bases map to TRBD1. This CDR3 spans 15 amino acids. Germline values: CDR1 SGDLS, CDR2 YYNGEE. The V and J ends lost 0 bases and 3 bases, in that order; junction bases with no gene match: 2. CDR3 bases: TGTGCCAGCAGCGTAGGGACAGGTGACACCGGGGAGCTGTTTTTT. Amino acid sequence: CASSVGTGDTGELFF.

The chain couples TRBV28 to TRBJ2-7; TRBD1 aligns across 7 bases. Germline CDR1 reads MDHEN; CDR2 reads SYDVKM. The V gene end was trimmed by 10 bases and the J gene end by 1 base; junction bases not matched to a gene: 4. The CDR3 sequence is 12 residues long. CDR3 residues: CAIRQGSYEQYF. Here the CDR3 DNA reads TGTGCCATTCGACAGGGTTCCTACGAGCAGTACTTC.

V gene TRBV9 combines with J gene TRBJ2-1; 7 nucleotides line up with TRBD2. Germline V CDR1 and CDR2: SGDLS, YYNGEE. V trimming: 2 bases; J trimming: 5 bases; junction bases outside the gene matches: 4. This CDR3 is 14 amino acids long. CDR3 DNA sequence: TGTGCCAGCAGCGTCCGGGACTACAACAATGAGCAGTTCTTC. Translation: CASSVRDYNNEQFF. The entire variable domain, with the rest obtained from reference TRBV9 and TRBJ2-1, is as follows: DSGVTQTPKHLITATGQRVTLRCSPRSGDLSVYWYQQSLDQGLQFLIQYYNGEERAKGNILERFSAQQFPDLHSELNLSSLELGDSALYFCASSVRDYNNEQFFGPGTRLTVL.

The rearrangement links TRBV27 to TRBJ1-2; 9 bases line up with TRBD1. CDR1 is MNHEY, CDR2 SMNVEV, per germline (reference sequence). The V gene end was trimmed by 8 bases and the J gene end by 6 bases; junction bases not matched to a gene: 7. The CDR3 runs to 13 residues. CDR3: CASGETGGDGYTF. In DNA, the CDR3 is TGTGCCAGCGGGGAAACAGGGGGCGATGGCTACACCTTC.

V is TRBV6-4 and J is TRBJ2-7; D not certain. Germline-derived CDR1 and CDR2 are MRHNA and SNTAGT. V lost 4 bases, J lost 0 bases, and 16 bases lay in between. The CDR3 sequence is 16 residues long. This chain's CDR3 is CASSVISVISSYEQYF. In DNA, the CDR3 is TGTGCCAGCAGTGTAATAAGCGTTATTAGCTCCTACGAGCAGTACTTC.

To note about this clone: Other DNA sequences in this specimen translate into the identical CDR3. This chain joins TRBV18 and TRBJ2-5; 9 positions match TRBD2. CDR1 is KGHSH and CDR2 is LQKENI in the germline V gene. The CDR3 consists of 15 residues. V was clipped by 2 bases and J by 1 base; unmatched bases: 2. This CDR3 reads CASSPLAGAQETQYF. CDR3 DNA: TGTGCCAGCTCACCATTAGCGGGGGCCCAAGAGACCCAGTACTTC.

V usage is TRBV5-4 and J usage is TRBJ2-7; the D is unclear. V lost 4 bases and J lost 2, with 13 bases in between. The CDR3 consists of 14 residues. Per germline, CDR1 SGHNT and CDR2 YYREEE (reference sequence). Here the CDR3 DNA reads TGTGCCAGCAGCCTTATCGGGTTCCCCTACGAGCAGTACTTC. Translated, it gives CASSLIGFPYEQYF.

The V call is TRBV18, the J call TRBJ1-1; 7 bases match TRBD1. CDR1 and CDR2 from the germline V gene are KGHSH and LQKENI. V was pared by 2 bases and J by 0 bases, with 0 bases of the junction left unmatched. This CDR3 is built from 14 residues. CDR3 nucleotides: TGTGCCAGCTCACCAGGGACAGTGAACACTGAAGCTTTCTTT. The encoded protein is CASSPGTVNTEAFF. Looking up the rest from reference TRBV18 and TRBJ1-1 gives the full variable domain: NAGVMQNPRHLVRRRGQEARLRCSPMKGHSHVYWYRQLPEEGLKFMVYLQKENIIDESGMPKERFSAEFPKEGPSILRIQQVVRGDSAAYFCASSPGTVNTEAFFGQGTRLTVV.

V usage is TRBV7-9 and J usage is TRBJ1-3; a weak D match, TRBD1 (5 bases). CDR1 and CDR2 from the germline V gene are SEHNR and FQNEAQ (reference sequence). V lost 4 bases, J lost 4 bases, and 17 bases lay in between. The CDR3 consists of 16 residues. Here the CDR3 DNA reads TGTGCCAGCAGCTCAAAGGGGAGGTCGGTCGGAAACACCATATATTTT. This translates into CASSSKGRSVGNTIYF. The whole variable domain, remainder taken from reference TRBV7-9 and TRBJ1-3, is DTGVSQNPRHKITKRGQNVTFRCDPISEHNRLYWYRQTLGQGPEFLTYFQNEAQLEKSRLLSDRFSAERPKGSFSTLEIQRTEQGDSAMYLCASSSKGRSVGNTIYFGEGSWLTVV.